These 27 T cell receptor beta chains originate from one sample sequenced in a study of blood T cells in healthy people across ages. With a J-beta primer mix and a sample-barcoded 5' primer, a second PCR ran 7 to 11 cycles. Each CDR3 protein gets one entry after TCRdb re-called the 5' RACE reads with MiXCR. The sample shows fewer than 1.5 million distinct CDR3 sequences, approximately 40% of them seen only once. Sequencing used blood. Receptors were obtained from a woman aged 18-29 years in good health.

This clonotype has at least ten counts. The rearrangement links TRBV11-2 to TRBJ2-7, with TRBD2 matching over 12 bases. From germline, CDR1 is SGHAT and CDR2 FQNNGV. V trimming: 1 base; J trimming: 4 bases; junction bases outside the gene matches: 2. This CDR3 is built from 15 residues. CDR3 in amino acids: CASSLGLAGEYEQYF. The CDR3 region has the DNA TGTGCCAGCAGCTTAGGACTAGCGGGAGAATACGAGCAGTACTTC.

This clonotype was observed a few times. The chain employs TRBV28 and TRBJ1-5; TRBD1 aligns across 7 bases. This CDR3 is built from 17 residues. With V trimmed by 7 bases and J by 0 bases, 12 bases remained unmatched. Germline values: CDR1 MDHEN, CDR2 SYDVKM. The CDR3 region has the DNA TGTGCCAGCACCTCGACAGGGTTGAAAGTTAGCAATCAGCCCCAGCATTTT. Protein: CASTSTGLKVSNQPQHF.

The chain uses TRBV12-5 and TRBJ2-1, with TRBD2 matching over 7 bases. The V gene's germline CDR1 is LGHNT and CDR2 FRNRAP. The ends lost 4 bases at V and 0 bases at J; junction bases unmatched: 9. This CDR3 is built from 17 residues. The CDR3 DNA reads TGTGCTAGTGGTTGGCTAACTAGCGAGAGCTCCTACAATGAGCAGTTCTTC. It specifies CASGWLTSESSYNEQFF.

This clonotype showed up many times. The chain is built from TRBV6-5 and TRBJ2-2, with 9 bases that match TRBD2. The junction had 6 bases not matched to a gene; V was cut back by 0 bases and J by 7 bases. Germline CDR1 MNHEY, CDR2 SVGAGI. This CDR3 region has 16 residues. Here the CDR3 reads CASSYSNAGGHGELFF. The CDR3 nucleotides read TGTGCCAGCAGTTACTCGAATGCGGGGGGGCACGGGGAGCTGTTTTTT.

The chain recombines TRBV30 with TRBJ1-2; D is uncertain. Germline-derived CDR1 and CDR2 are GTSNPN and SVGIG (reference sequence). The CDR3 contains 13 residues. The V end was cut by 0 bases, the J end by 5 bases, with 10 bases between. The CDR3 coding sequence is TGTGCCTGGAGTGTACAGATAGGGTATGGCTACACCTTC. Amino acids: CAWSVQIGYGYTF.

The chain is built from TRBV9 and TRBJ1-5; no definite D call. The CDR3 loop spans 13 amino acids. In germline, CDR1 is SGDLS, CDR2 YYNGEE. V gave up 0 bases and J gave up 5 bases, with 6 bases separating them. CDR3 nucleotides: TGTGCCAGCAGCGTAGGTTGGGATCAGCCCCAGCATTTT. Translated, it gives CASSVGWDQPQHF.

This clonotype came up a few times. The chain is built from TRBV5-1 and TRBJ1-2, with no clear D. This CDR3 has 13 amino acids. Germline V lookup: CDR1 SGHRS, CDR2 YFSETQ. Trimming left V 2 bases short and J 10 bases short, with 15 bases between. The DNA of the CDR3 is TGCGCCAGCAGCTTAGCCAGGCGTAGTGTCTACACCTTC. This translates into CASSLARRSVYTF.

This clonotype was picked up one time. The chain couples TRBV20-1 to TRBJ2-4; 11 bases align to TRBD1. The CDR3 loop spans 17 amino acids. Germline V lookup: CDR1 DFQATT, CDR2 SNEGSKA (reference sequence). The ends lost 5 bases at V and 2 bases at J; junction bases unmatched: 11. The CDR3: CSAPPGTGGLSKNIQYF. The CDR3 DNA reads as TGCAGTGCTCCTCCCGGGACAGGGGGTTTGTCCAAAAACATTCAGTACTTC.

The chain is built from TRBV5-1 and TRBJ2-2; 10 positions agree with TRBD2. CDR1 is SGHRS and CDR2 is YFSETQ in the germline V gene. Trimming took 1 base from V and 2 from J; bases not matched to a gene: 8. The CDR3 is 18 amino acids. CDR3 nucleotide sequence: TGCGCCAGCAGCTTGAGGTCGGCTAGCGGGGGAAACACCGGGGAGCTGTTTTTT. Its translation is CASSLRSASGGNTGELFF.

This chain links TRBV5-5 with TRBJ2-7; D is undetermined. From germline, CDR1 is SGHKS and CDR2 YYEKEE (reference sequence). Trimming removed 5 bases from V and 0 bases from J, with 12 bases in between. CDR3 length: 14 residues. CDR3 bases: TGTGCCAGCAGGTACACATGGAGCTCCTACGAGCAGTACTTC. Its protein product is CASRYTWSSYEQYF.

This chain uses TRBV7-2 with TRBJ2-7; 9 bases line up with TRBD2. The CDR3 length is 16 residues. In germline, CDR1 is SGHTA, CDR2 FQGNSA. Trimming took 2 bases from V and 3 from J; bases not matched to a gene: 8. CDR3 protein: CASSLKGLAGIYEQYF. DNA of the CDR3: TGTGCCAGCAGCTTAAAGGGTCTAGCGGGGATCTACGAGCAGTACTTC.

This clonotype was detected a few times. The chain uses TRBV28 and TRBJ1-2, with TRBD1 identical over 7 bases. V was pared by 7 bases and J by 3 bases, with 8 bases of the junction left unmatched. The CDR3 spans 14 residues. Looked up from germline, CDR1 is MDHEN and CDR2 is SYDVKM. The CDR3 protein is CASTWIGTDYGYTF. The CDR3 DNA reads as TGTGCCAGCACCTGGATCGGGACAGACTATGGCTACACCTTC.

The chain combines TRBV11-2 with TRBJ2-3; possible D gene TRBD1, 6 bases. Trimming took 5 bases from V and 1 from J, leaving 16 bases between them. This CDR3 has 16 residues. In germline, CDR1 is SGHAT, CDR2 FQNNGV. The CDR3 DNA reads as TGTGCCAGCAGCCACTCCAGGGGCCCCGGCACAGATACGCAGTATTTT. Translation: CASSHSRGPGTDTQYF.

This sequence joins TRBV9 and TRBJ1-6; 7 nucleotides align to TRBD1. CDR3 size: 15 residues. The trim removed 3 bases at V and 7 bases at J, leaving 7 bases unmatched. CDR1 SGDLS and CDR2 YYNGEE come from the germline V gene. The CDR3 region has the DNA TGTGCCAGCAGCGACGAGGGACAGAGAAATTCACCCCTCCACTTT. Amino acids: CASSDEGQRNSPLHF. Full variable domain (rest looked up from reference TRBV9 and TRBJ1-6): DSGVTQTPKHLITATGQRVTLRCSPRSGDLSVYWYQQSLDQGLQFLIQYYNGEERAKGNILERFSAQQFPDLHSELNLSSLELGDSALYFCASSDEGQRNSPLHFGNGTRLTVT.

In this sample, this clonotype turned up a few times. The chain combines TRBV12-3 or TRBV12-4 with TRBJ1-4; unclear D gene. The CDR3 runs to 12 residues. With 3 bases removed from V and 8 bases from J, the gap between germline ends came to 7 bases. The CDR3 sequence is CASSFSTEKLFF. DNA of the CDR3: TGTGCCAGCAGTTTCAGTACCGAAAAACTGTTTTTT.

This clonotype has at least ten counts. The rearrangement joins TRBV5-1 to TRBJ1-4; TRBD1 matches at 8 bases. The CDR3 totals 15 residues. The germline V gene encodes CDR1 SGHRS and CDR2 YFSETQ. The trim removed 1 base at V and 7 bases at J, leaving 6 bases unmatched. The CDR3 DNA follows: TGCGCCAGCAGCTTGCGGCAGGGGGCCGGTGAAAAACTGTTTTTT. It is translated as CASSLRQGAGEKLFF.

This clonotype has a count of ten or more. The chain links TRBV12-3 or TRBV12-4 to TRBJ2-7; TRBD2 matches at 8 bases. Trimming removed 8 bases from V and 3 bases from J; junction bases left unmatched: 3. This CDR3 comprises 12 residues. CDR3: CASGTSGYEQYF. As DNA, the CDR3 is TGTGCCAGCGGGACTAGTGGCTACGAGCAGTACTTC.

This clonotype appeared a few times. In DNA form, the CDR3 reads TGTGCCAGCACCGTCGGGGACTCCTACGAGCAGTACTTC. The encoded protein is CASTVGDSYEQYF. The chain has TRBV12-3 or TRBV12-4 and TRBJ2-7; a possible D gene is TRBD2 (5 bases). The CDR3 covers 13 residues. The germline V and J ends were trimmed by 7 bases and 0 bases, with 10 bases remaining between them.

The J gene is TRBJ1-1, the V gene TRBV4-1; D is ambiguous. Trimming took 8 bases from V and 4 from J, leaving 11 bases between them. Germline CDR1 and CDR2: MGHRA and YSYEKL. The length of the CDR3 is 12 residues. The chain's CDR3 is CASSGVFTEAFF. The CDR3 DNA is TGCGCCAGCTCGGGCGTTTTCACTGAAGCTTTCTTT.

CDR3 coding DNA: TGCGCCAGCAGCTTGGACGGACAGGGAAACACCGGGGAGCTGTTTTTT. Its translation is CASSLDGQGNTGELFF. J is TRBJ2-2 and V is TRBV5-1; 8 bases line up with TRBD1. After removal of 0 bases from V and 2 bases from J, the junction contained 3 bases not matched to a gene. The CDR3 contains 16 residues. Germline values: CDR1 SGHRS, CDR2 YFSETQ.

The chain carries TRBV5-6 and TRBJ2-1; 8 nucleotides align to TRBD1. Germline V CDR1 and CDR2: SGHDT, YYEEEE. V lost 2 bases, J lost 5 bases, and 6 bases stayed unmatched. The CDR3 has 15 residues. DNA of the CDR3: TGTGCCAGCAGCTTCGGACAGGGTGGACACAATGAGCAGTTCTTC. Its translation: CASSFGQGGHNEQFF.

This chain connects TRBV11-3 to TRBJ2-3; no firm D call. V was clipped by 8 bases and J by 5 bases, with 14 bases between them. The V gene's germline CDR1 is SGHNT and CDR2 YENEEA. This CDR3 spans 13 amino acids. The CDR3 sequence: CASGSQPQDTQYF. Written as DNA, the CDR3 is TGTGCCAGCGGCTCCCAACCCCAAGATACGCAGTATTTT.

This clonotype was recorded a few times. CDR3 sequence: CASSLDPTNNEQFF. In DNA, the CDR3 is TGTGCCAGCAGCTTAGATCCGACTAACAATGAGCAGTTCTTC. The rearrangement uses TRBV7-6 and TRBJ2-1; TRBD2 might be the D (5 bases). This CDR3 comprises 14 residues. Per the germline V gene, CDR1 is SGHVS and CDR2 is FNYEAQ. V was trimmed by 1 base and J by 5 bases, leaving 9 bases between them.

J is TRBJ2-7 and V is TRBV5-1; TRBD1 matches 9 bases. CDR1 SGHRS and CDR2 YFSETQ come from the germline V gene. V dropped 6 bases and J dropped 2; count of bases not matched to a gene: 12. The CDR3 is 16 residues long. The CDR3 sequence: CASNLSRDRVPYEQYF. The CDR3 coding sequence is TGCGCCAGCAACTTATCCCGGGACAGGGTCCCCTACGAGCAGTACTTC.

The table lists this clonotype with a few counts. V gene TRBV6-5 combines with J gene TRBJ2-1; maybe TRBD1 (6 bases). The CDR3 runs 18 residues. The germline V and J ends were trimmed by 0 bases and 2 bases, with 17 bases remaining between them. Germline CDR1 is MNHEY and CDR2 is SVGAGI. The CDR3 DNA is TGTGCCAGCAGTTACTCGAGGTTCGTAACAGGGACCTACAATGAGCAGTTCTTC. Encoded protein: CASSYSRFVTGTYNEQFF.

The V and J genes are TRBV6-1 and TRBJ1-6; TRBD1 might be the D (6 bases). CDR3 length: 12 residues. V lost 10 bases, J lost 8 bases, and 12 bases lay in between. Germline loops: CDR1 MNHNS, CDR2 SASEGT. The CDR3: CANGQFDSPLHF. The CDR3 DNA is TGTGCCAACGGACAGTTCGATTCACCCCTCCACTTT.

This clonotype was picked up a small number of times. The CDR3 loop is CASSQPDAGSKNIQYF. The DNA of the CDR3 is TGTGCCAGCAGCCAGCCGGACGCAGGGTCCAAAAACATTCAGTACTTC. The chain links TRBV4-2 to TRBJ2-4, with D possibly matching TRBD1 (5 bases). V was pared by 3 bases and J by 2 bases, with 14 bases between. CDR1 LGHNA and CDR2 YNFKEQ come from the germline V gene. This CDR3 spans 16 amino acids.